This record covers a single T cell receptor beta chain. V was shortened by 6 bases and J by 5 bases, with 16 bases between the two germline ends. The CDR3 contains 15 residues. Germline assignment: CDR1 MNHEY and CDR2 SVGAGI. These data originate in a study of control samples from healthy donors and cancer patients. TCRdb's copy holds only in-frame clones and misses some; the assay was immunoSEQ multiplex PCR. This sample carries fewer than 110,000 clones, roughly 89% of them seen once, and the ten largest clones take 15% to 20%. Sequenced input: PBMCs. The J gene is TRBJ1-4, the V gene TRBV6-5; D not certain. This clonotype originated in a man in his fifties or sixties with lung cancer. CDR3 nucleotides: TGTGCCAGCAGGATGAATTCGGGCAGGAATGAAAAACTGTTTTTT. It yields the protein CASRMNSGRNEKLFF.